The 22 T cell receptor beta chains in this list originate from one sample, sequenced in a study of CD4 T cells in relation to SARS-CoV-2 and coronaviruses. Before the COVID-19 pandemic, during about 2010-2018, CD4+ T cells were taken from unexposed donors. Isolation of CD4+ T cells took place after nine to ten days in culture. No antigen has been identified for these receptors. Method: immunoSEQ multiplex PCR; TCRdb's copy keeps in-frame clones and lacks some. Of roughly 17,000 clones in the sample, about 80% were seen once. Input material: CD4+ T cells from PBMCs, cultured in vitro. Every receptor here comes from a human donor in good health.

The chain recombines TRBV12-3 or TRBV12-4 with TRBJ1-3; D is unclear. The CDR3 loop spans 13 amino acids. Trimming took 8 bases from V and 3 from J, leaving 11 bases between them. The CDR3 DNA follows: TGTGCCAGCCTAATAGGCGTTGGAAACACCATATATTTT. This encodes CASLIGVGNTIYF.

The chain has TRBV12-3 or TRBV12-4 and TRBJ1-2, with D tentatively TRBD1 (5 bases). Deletions cut 6 bases from V and 4 bases from J, with 12 bases between. This CDR3 contains 13 residues. Here the CDR3 reads CASSPGQRYGYTF. The CDR3 nucleotides read TGTGCCAGCAGCCCGGGGCAGCGCTATGGCTACACCTTC.

The J gene is TRBJ1-3, the V gene TRBV3-1 (or the pseudogene TRBV3-2), with D perhaps matching TRBD1 (5 bases). The CDR3 totals 16 residues. Trimming stripped 1 base from V and 1 base from J, with 11 bases between. Germline CDR1 LGHDT, CDR2 YNNKEL (reference sequence). The CDR3, as DNA: TGTGCCAGCAGCCAAGCTTTGGGGGGTTCTGGAAACACCATATATTTT. This codes for CASSQALGGSGNTIYF.

The gene calls are TRBV30 and TRBJ2-7; D is possibly TRBD1 or TRBD2 (5 bases each). The germline CDR1 and CDR2 sequences are GTSNPN and SVGIG (reference sequence). This CDR3 spans 14 amino acids. V lost 2 bases and J lost 2, with 13 bases in between. As DNA, the CDR3 is TGTGCCTGGAGTCTTGGGACCACTACCTACGAGCAGTACTTC. Its protein is CAWSLGTTTYEQYF.

This rearrangement joins TRBV18 to TRBJ2-5; 9 positions match TRBD2. V was pared by 3 bases and J by 4 bases, with 6 bases of the junction left unmatched. The CDR3 sequence is 15 residues long. CDR1 KGHSH and CDR2 LQKENI come from the germline V gene. The chain's CDR3 is CASSPISGSRETQYF. In nucleotides, the CDR3 is TGTGCCAGCTCACCGATTAGCGGGAGTCGAGAGACCCAGTACTTC.

The chain carries TRBV18 and TRBJ1-1; a weak D match, TRBD1 (5 bases). Trimming removed 3 bases from V and 5 bases from J, with 13 bases in between. CDR1 and CDR2 from the germline V gene are KGHSH and LQKENI. The CDR3 has 14 amino acids. CDR3 in amino acids: CASSPPGGWTEAFF. The DNA of the CDR3 is TGTGCCAGCTCACCCCCTGGGGGATGGACTGAAGCTTTCTTT.

The V call is TRBV11-2, the J call TRBJ1-5; TRBD1 might be the D (5 bases). The germline CDR1 and CDR2 sequences are SGHAT and FQNNGV. V lost 5 bases, J lost 4 bases, and 15 bases lay in between. The CDR3 is made up of 15 amino acids. CDR3 loop: CASSVGTFGNQPQHF. The CDR3 DNA follows: TGTGCCAGCAGCGTGGGGACCTTTGGAAATCAGCCCCAGCATTTT.

V usage is TRBV11-1 and J usage is TRBJ2-3; no clear D gene. The length of the CDR3 is 14 residues. CDR1 SGHAT and CDR2 FQDESV come from the germline V gene (reference sequence). The V end lost 5 bases, the J end lost 1 base, and 10 bases lay between the germline ends. The CDR3, as DNA: TGTGCCAGCAGCATCCATCTTGGCACAGATACGCAGTATTTT. This sequence encodes CASSIHLGTDTQYF.

The V and J genes are TRBV5-4 and TRBJ2-5; tentative D call: TRBD2 (6 bases). Germline CDR1 SGHNT, CDR2 YYREEE (reference sequence). V lost 0 bases to trimming and J lost 4 bases, with 10 bases between them. This CDR3 spans 14 amino acids. The CDR3 sequence: CASSLAGARETQYF. The CDR3, as DNA: TGTGCCAGCAGCTTGGCGGGAGCTCGAGAGACCCAGTACTTC.

This clone turned up a few times. This chain links TRBV10-3 with TRBJ1-3, with 7 positions matching TRBD1. V was pared by 3 bases and J by 1 base, with 3 bases of the junction left unmatched. Per germline, CDR1 ENHRY and CDR2 SYGVKD. CDR3 length: 15 residues. The CDR3 DNA reads as TGTGCCATCAGTGATGACAGGGCTTCTGGAAACACCATATATTTT. Amino acids: CAISDDRASGNTIYF.

The CDR3 loop is CASSLGQGVRDGYTF. DNA for the CDR3: TGTGCCAGCAGTTTAGGTCAGGGGGTTCGGGATGGCTACACCTTC. The chain is built from TRBV28 and TRBJ1-2; 7 nucleotides match TRBD1. The junction had 9 bases not matched to a gene; V was cut back by 2 bases and J by 6 bases. The germline V gene encodes CDR1 MDHEN and CDR2 SYDVKM. The CDR3 is 15 amino acids.

The rearrangement uses TRBV5-6 and TRBJ2-3, with D perhaps being TRBD1 or TRBD2 (5 bases each). Between the trimmed V and J ends, which lost 1 base and 2 bases, there was a span of 14 bases. The CDR3 has 16 residues. Germline CDR1 and CDR2: SGHDT and YYEEEE. DNA of the CDR3: TGTGCCAGCAGCTTGCCTCGGGGCTCGCCCACAGATACGCAGTATTTT. Translated, it gives CASSLPRGSPTDTQYF.

Only one count was recorded for this clone. The J gene is TRBJ2-5, the V gene TRBV5-1, with a possible D match to TRBD1 (6 bases). V lost 3 bases to trimming and J lost 3 bases, with 12 bases between them. This CDR3 is 14 amino acids long. Germline CDR1 SGHRS, CDR2 YFSETQ. CDR3 loop: CASSSQGGEETQYF. The CDR3 DNA reads TGCGCCAGCAGCTCACAGGGTGGGGAAGAGACCCAGTACTTC.

The chain joins TRBV27 to TRBJ1-5; D might be TRBD1 (5 bases). Germline-derived CDR1 and CDR2 are MNHEY and SMNVEV (reference sequence). The CDR3 sequence is 17 residues long. Deletions cut 5 bases from V and 0 bases from J, with 17 bases between. CDR3 coding DNA: TGTGCCAGCAGTCCGACTTGGGACCCCTATAGCAATCAGCCCCAGCATTTT. Translation gives CASSPTWDPYSNQPQHF.

This chain uses TRBV6-4 with TRBJ2-2; 8 bases match TRBD1. This CDR3 spans 16 amino acids. With V trimmed by 2 bases and J by 6 bases, 8 bases remained unmatched. Germline loops: CDR1 MRHNA, CDR2 SNTAGT. CDR3 in DNA: TGTGCCAGCAGTGACGGGGCAGGGGGCGCGGCCGGGGAGCTGTTTTTT. Protein: CASSDGAGGAAGELFF.

The CDR3 sequence: CASSFTSYEQYF. The CDR3 DNA sequence: TGTGCCAGCAGTTTCACTAGCTACGAGCAGTACTTC. This chain joins TRBV2 and TRBJ2-7; D is perhaps TRBD2 (5 bases). The germline V and J ends were trimmed by 5 bases and 3 bases, with 8 bases remaining between them. In germline, CDR1 is SNHLY, CDR2 FYNNEI. CDR3 length equals 12 residues.

The V call is TRBV9, the J call TRBJ2-5; no reliable D call. CDR3 length: 15 amino acids. Germline lookup yields CDR1 SGDLS and CDR2 YYNGEE. Trimming stripped 4 bases from V and 5 bases from J, with 18 bases between. The CDR3 DNA sequence: TGTGCCAGCAGCCTGGATTCTGGGCGCATCGAGACCCAGTACTTC. Residues: CASSLDSGRIETQYF.

The genes are TRBV2 and TRBJ1-2; tentatively, D is TRBD1 (5 bases). From germline, CDR1 is SNHLY and CDR2 FYNNEI. The CDR3 loop spans 13 amino acids. Trimming removed 4 bases from V and 2 bases from J, with 8 bases in between. CDR3 in amino acids: CASSVGPNYGYTF. The CDR3 coding sequence is TGTGCCAGCAGTGTGGGACCAAACTATGGCTACACCTTC.

V gene TRBV14 combines with J gene TRBJ2-4; D is uncertain. V was pared by 4 bases and J by 0 bases, with 4 bases between. This CDR3 has 13 residues. The germline V gene encodes CDR1 SGHDN and CDR2 FVKESK. The CDR3 coding sequence is TGTGCCAGCAGCCCGCTAGCCAAAAACATTCAGTACTTC. It yields the protein CASSPLAKNIQYF.

This chain connects TRBV10-1 to TRBJ2-3, with 9 bases fitting TRBD2. Per germline, CDR1 WNHNN and CDR2 SYGVQD (reference sequence). CDR3 length: 15 residues. V gave up 2 bases and J gave up 2 bases; unmatched junction bases: 2. CDR3 sequence reads: CASSEGGRDTDTQYF. Written as DNA, the CDR3 is TGCGCCAGCAGTGAGGGCGGGAGGGACACAGATACGCAGTATTTT.

The V gene is TRBV2, the J gene TRBJ2-7; D is unresolved. Trimming took 7 bases from V and 2 from J, leaving 9 bases between them. Germline CDR1 SNHLY, CDR2 FYNNEI. The CDR3 spans 12 residues. The CDR3 DNA is TGTGCCAGCAATCCGGGCCCCTACGAGCAGTACTTC. It encodes CASNPGPYEQYF.

The chain recombines TRBV10-1 with TRBJ1-1; D is uncertain. With 4 bases removed from V and 2 bases from J, the gap between germline ends came to 8 bases. From germline, CDR1 is WNHNN and CDR2 SYGVQD (reference sequence). The CDR3 runs 13 residues. CDR3 region: CASSGEVNTEAFF. In DNA form, the CDR3 reads TGCGCCAGCAGTGGTGAAGTTAACACTGAAGCTTTCTTT.